This TCR beta chain originates from a study of shared clonotypes between healthy human individuals. TCRdb keeps only in-frame clones here, not all; method: immunoSEQ multiplex PCR. The data show approximately 1.4 million clones, around 98% seen once. Both subsets, CD45RA+ naive and CD45RA-negative memory, were split from the CD4+ cells. Germline V lookup: CDR1 SNHLY, CDR2 FYNNEI. The length of the CDR3 is 14 residues. V was pared by 7 bases and J by 5 bases, with 6 bases of the junction left unmatched. V and J are TRBV2 and TRBJ2-3; 10 nucleotides line up with TRBD2. The TCR sequence derives from a man aged 25 to 45 in good health. The specimen sequenced was naive CD4+ T cells sorted from blood. Indicated subset: CD45RA+ positively selected. The CDR3 nucleotides are TGTGCCAGCAAACCGGGACTAGCGATAGATACGCAGTATTTT. As protein: CASKPGLAIDTQYF.